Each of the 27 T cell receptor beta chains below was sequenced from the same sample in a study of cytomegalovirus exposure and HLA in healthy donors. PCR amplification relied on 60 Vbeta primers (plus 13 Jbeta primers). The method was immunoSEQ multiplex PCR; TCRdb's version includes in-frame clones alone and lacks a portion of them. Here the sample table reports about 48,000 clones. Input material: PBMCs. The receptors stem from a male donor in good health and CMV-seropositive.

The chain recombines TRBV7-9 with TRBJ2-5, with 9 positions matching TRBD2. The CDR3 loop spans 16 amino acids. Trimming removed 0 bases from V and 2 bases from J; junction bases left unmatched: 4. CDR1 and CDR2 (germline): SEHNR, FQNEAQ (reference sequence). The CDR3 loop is CASSLALAGTQETQYF. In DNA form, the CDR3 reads TGTGCCAGCAGCTTAGCCCTAGCGGGAACACAAGAGACCCAGTACTTC.

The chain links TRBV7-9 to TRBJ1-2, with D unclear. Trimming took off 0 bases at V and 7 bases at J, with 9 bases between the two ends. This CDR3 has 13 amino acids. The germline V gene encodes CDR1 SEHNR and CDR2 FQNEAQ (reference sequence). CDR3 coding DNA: TGTGCCAGCAGCTTAGCAACCGGGAGTGGCTACACCTTC. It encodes CASSLATGSGYTF.

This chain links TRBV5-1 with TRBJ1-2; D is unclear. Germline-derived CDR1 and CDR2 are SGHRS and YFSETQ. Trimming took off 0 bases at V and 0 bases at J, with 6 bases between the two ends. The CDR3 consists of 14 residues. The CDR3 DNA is TGCGCCAGCAGCTTGGACAGCTCTAACTATGGCTACACCTTC. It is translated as CASSLDSSNYGYTF.

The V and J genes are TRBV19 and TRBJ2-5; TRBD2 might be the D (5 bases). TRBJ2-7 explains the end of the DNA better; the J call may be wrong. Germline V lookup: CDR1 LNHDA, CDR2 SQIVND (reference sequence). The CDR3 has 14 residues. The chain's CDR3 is CASSMDGETPEQYF. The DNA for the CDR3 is TGTGCCAGTAGTATGGACGGGGAAACCCCCGAGCAGTACTTC.

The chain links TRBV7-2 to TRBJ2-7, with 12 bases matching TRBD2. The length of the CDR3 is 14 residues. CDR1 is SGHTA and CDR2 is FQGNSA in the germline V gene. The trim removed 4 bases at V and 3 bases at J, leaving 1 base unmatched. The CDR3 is CASSSTSGGYEQYF. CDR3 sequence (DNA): TGTGCCAGCAGCTCGACTAGCGGGGGCTACGAGCAGTACTTC.

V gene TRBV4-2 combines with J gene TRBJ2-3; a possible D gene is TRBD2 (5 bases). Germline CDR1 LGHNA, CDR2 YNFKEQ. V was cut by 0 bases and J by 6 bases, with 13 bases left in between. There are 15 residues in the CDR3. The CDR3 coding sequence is TGTGCCAGCAGCCAAGAGTCCCCACGGAGGGATACGCAGTATTTT. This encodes CASSQESPRRDTQYF.

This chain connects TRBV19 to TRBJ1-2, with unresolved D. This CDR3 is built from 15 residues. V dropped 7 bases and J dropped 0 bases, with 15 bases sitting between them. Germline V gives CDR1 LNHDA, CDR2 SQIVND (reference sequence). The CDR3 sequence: CASTQRGDTNYGYTF. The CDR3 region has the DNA TGTGCCAGTACCCAACGGGGAGATACTAACTATGGCTACACCTTC.

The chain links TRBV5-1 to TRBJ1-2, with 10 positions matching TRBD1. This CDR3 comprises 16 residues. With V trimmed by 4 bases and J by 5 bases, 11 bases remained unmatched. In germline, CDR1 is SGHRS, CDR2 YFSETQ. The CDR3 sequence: CASSREMGQGPYGYTF. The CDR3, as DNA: TGCGCCAGCAGCCGCGAAATGGGACAGGGGCCTTATGGCTACACCTTC.

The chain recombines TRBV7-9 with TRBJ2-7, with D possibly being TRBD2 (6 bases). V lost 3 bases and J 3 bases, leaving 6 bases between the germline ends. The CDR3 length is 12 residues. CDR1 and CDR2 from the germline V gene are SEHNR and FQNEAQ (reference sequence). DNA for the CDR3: TGTGCCAGCAGCTTTAGCGGCTACGAGCAGTACTTC. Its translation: CASSFSGYEQYF.

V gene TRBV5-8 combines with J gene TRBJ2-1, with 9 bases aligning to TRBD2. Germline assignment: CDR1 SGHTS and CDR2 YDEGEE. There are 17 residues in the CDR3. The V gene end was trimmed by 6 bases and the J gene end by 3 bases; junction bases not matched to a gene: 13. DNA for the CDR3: TGTGCCAGCAACCTGGGGGCCGCTAGCGGGGACTACAATGAGCAGTTCTTC. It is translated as CASNLGAASGDYNEQFF.

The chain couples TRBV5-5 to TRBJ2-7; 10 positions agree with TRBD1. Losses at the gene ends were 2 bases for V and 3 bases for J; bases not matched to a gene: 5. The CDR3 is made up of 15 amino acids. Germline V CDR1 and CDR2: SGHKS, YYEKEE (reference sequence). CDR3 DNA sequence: TGTGCCAGCAGCTTCTCCGGGACAGGGGTCTACGAGCAGTACTTC. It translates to CASSFSGTGVYEQYF.

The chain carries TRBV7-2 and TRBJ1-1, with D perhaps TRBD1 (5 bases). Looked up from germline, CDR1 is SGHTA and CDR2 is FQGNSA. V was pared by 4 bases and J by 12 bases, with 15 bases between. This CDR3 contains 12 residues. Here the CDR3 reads CASSSHGGNTFF. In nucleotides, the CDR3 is TGTGCCAGCAGCTCCCATGGGGGGAATACTTTCTTT.

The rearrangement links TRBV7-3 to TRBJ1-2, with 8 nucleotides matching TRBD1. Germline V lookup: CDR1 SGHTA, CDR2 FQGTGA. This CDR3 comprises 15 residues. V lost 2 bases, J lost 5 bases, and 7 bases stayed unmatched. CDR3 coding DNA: TGTGCCAGCAGCTTACACCAGGGGGCGGCTTATGGCTACACCTTC. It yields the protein CASSLHQGAAYGYTF.

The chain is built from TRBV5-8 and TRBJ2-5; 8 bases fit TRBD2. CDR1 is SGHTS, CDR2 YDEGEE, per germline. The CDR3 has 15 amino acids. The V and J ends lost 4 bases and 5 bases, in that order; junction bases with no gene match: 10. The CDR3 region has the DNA TGTGCCAGCAGCCCCAACGGGGGGGCCTGGGAGACCCAGTACTTC. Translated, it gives CASSPNGGAWETQYF.

CDR3 bases: TGTGCCAGCAGCCTCTGGACAGGGTCTGTAGCTGAAGCTTTCTTT. Translation gives CASSLWTGSVAEAFF. The chain couples TRBV6-1 to TRBJ1-1; 8 bases are a match to TRBD1. This CDR3 is 15 amino acids long. Germline V lookup: CDR1 MNHNS, CDR2 SASEGT. The V segment lost 6 bases and the J segment 6 bases; nucleotides outside the gene matches: 12.

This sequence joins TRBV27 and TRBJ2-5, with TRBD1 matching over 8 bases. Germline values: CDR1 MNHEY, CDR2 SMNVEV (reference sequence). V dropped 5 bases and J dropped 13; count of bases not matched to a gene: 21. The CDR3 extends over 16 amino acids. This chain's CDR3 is CASSTYRGASLYKWYF. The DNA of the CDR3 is TGTGCCAGCAGTACTTACAGGGGGGCAAGCTTGTATAAATGGTACTTC.

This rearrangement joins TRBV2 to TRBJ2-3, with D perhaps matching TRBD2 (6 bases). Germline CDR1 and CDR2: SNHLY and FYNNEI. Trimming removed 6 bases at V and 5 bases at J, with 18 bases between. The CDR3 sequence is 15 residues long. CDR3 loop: CASSLGTLSGDTQYF. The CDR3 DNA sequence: TGTGCCAGCAGCCTAGGGACTCTCTCCGGAGATACGCAGTATTTT.

The CDR3 is CASSALSGSTDTQYF. The CDR3 DNA reads TGTGCCAGCAGCGCCTTATCCGGGAGCACAGATACGCAGTATTTT. V gene TRBV9 combines with J gene TRBJ2-3; D unclear. CDR3 size: 15 residues. Germline V gives CDR1 SGDLS, CDR2 YYNGEE. V lost 3 bases and J lost 0, with 11 bases in between.

The CDR3, as DNA: TGTGCCAGCAGCTTAGGAAGGTGGGGCTCGGGCCAAGAGACCCAGTACTTC. This codes for CASSLGRWGSGQETQYF. The chain couples TRBV7-2 to TRBJ2-5, with a possible D match to TRBD1 (5 bases). V lost 1 base, J lost 1 base, and 16 bases lay in between. Germline V gene sequence: CDR1 SGHTA, CDR2 FQGNSA. CDR3 length: 17 residues.

The DNA for the CDR3 is TGTGCCAGCAAAAAGGGCGGGGTGGAAAAACTGTTTTTT. This codes for CASKKGGVEKLFF. This rearrangement joins TRBV28 to TRBJ1-4; D is undetermined. The CDR3 consists of 13 residues. V was shortened by 7 bases and J by 8 bases, with 14 bases between the two germline ends. Germline V gene data show CDR1 as MDHEN and CDR2 as SYDVKM.

The CDR3 region has the DNA TGTGCCAGCAGCCCTGACAGGGGGCTATGGAGTGGCTACACCTTC. This sequence encodes CASSPDRGLWSGYTF. The chain uses TRBV7-6 and TRBJ1-2; 10 bases are a match to TRBD1. Germline V gene sequence: CDR1 SGHVS, CDR2 FNYEAQ. The V segment lost 5 bases and the J segment 7 bases; nucleotides outside the gene matches: 10. The CDR3 loop spans 15 amino acids.

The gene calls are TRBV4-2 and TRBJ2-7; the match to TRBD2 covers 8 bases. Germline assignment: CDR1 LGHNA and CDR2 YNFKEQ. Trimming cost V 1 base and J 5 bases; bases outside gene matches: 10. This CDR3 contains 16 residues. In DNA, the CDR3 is TGTGCCAGCAGCCAAGGCGGGAGGACTAGTGGAGACGAGCAGTACTTC. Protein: CASSQGGRTSGDEQYF.

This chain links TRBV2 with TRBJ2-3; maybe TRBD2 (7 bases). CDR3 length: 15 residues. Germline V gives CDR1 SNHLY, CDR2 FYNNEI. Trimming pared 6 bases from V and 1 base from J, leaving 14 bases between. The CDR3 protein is CASSWGGLGTDTQYF. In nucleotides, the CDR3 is TGTGCCAGCAGCTGGGGGGGGCTCGGCACAGATACGCAGTATTTT.

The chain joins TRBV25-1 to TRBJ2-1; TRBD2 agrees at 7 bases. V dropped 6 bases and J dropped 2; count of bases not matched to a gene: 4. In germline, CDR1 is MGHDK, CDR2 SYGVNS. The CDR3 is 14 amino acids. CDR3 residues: CASSWEGPYNEQFF. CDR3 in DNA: TGTGCCAGCAGCTGGGAGGGCCCCTACAATGAGCAGTTCTTC.

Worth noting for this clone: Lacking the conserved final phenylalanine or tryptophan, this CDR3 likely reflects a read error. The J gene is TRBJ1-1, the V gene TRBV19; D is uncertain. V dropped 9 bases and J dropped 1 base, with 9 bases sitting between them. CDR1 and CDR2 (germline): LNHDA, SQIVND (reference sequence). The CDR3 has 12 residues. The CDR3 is CASERRNTEAFL. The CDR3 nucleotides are TGTGCCAGCGAGAGGAGGAACACTGAAGCTTTCCTT.

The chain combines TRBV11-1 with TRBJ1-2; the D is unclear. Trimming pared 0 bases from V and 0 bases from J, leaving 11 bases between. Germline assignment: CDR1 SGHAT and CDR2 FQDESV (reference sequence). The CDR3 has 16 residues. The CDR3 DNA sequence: TGTGCCAGCAGCTTAGCATCCACAGATGCTAACTATGGCTACACCTTC. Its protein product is CASSLASTDANYGYTF.

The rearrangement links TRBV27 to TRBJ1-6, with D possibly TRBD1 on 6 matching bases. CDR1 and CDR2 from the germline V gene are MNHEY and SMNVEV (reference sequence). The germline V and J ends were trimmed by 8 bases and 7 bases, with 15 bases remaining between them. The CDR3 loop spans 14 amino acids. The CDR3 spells CASRTEGRNSPLHF. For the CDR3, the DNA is TGTGCCAGCCGGACAGAGGGGAGAAATTCACCCCTCCACTTT.